A selection of T cell receptor beta chains follows, all from one sample in a study of early T cells in non-severe SARS-CoV-2 infection. In TCRdb, the 5' RACE reads were re-called with MiXCR into one record per CDR3 protein. The sample lists around 61,000 distinct CDR3 sequences; around 13% were seen once. Material for sequencing was whole blood. The receptor set was obtained from an adult who was a healthcare worker with PCR-confirmed SARS-CoV-2 infection or an uninfected control (not recorded which). CDR3s include the opening cysteine and the closing phenylalanine or tryptophan. A D gene is named only where the DNA matches it firmly. Clone size is not always given. Where it is, it says once, few, many or a class for expanded clones.

clone size	J gene	D gene	V gene	CDR3 protein	CDR3 DNA
NA	TRBJ1-2	NA	TRBV27	CASSPLAGGIGGDGYTF	TGTGCCAGCAGTCCCCTGGCGGGGGGCATTGGAGGTGACGGCTACACCTTC
NA	TRBJ2-5	TRBD2	TRBV5-1	CASSLGSGSQETQYF	TGCGCCAGCAGCTTGGGTAGCGGGAGTCAAGAGACCCAGTACTTC
many	TRBJ2-5	NA	TRBV6-1	CASTPRRVGQETQYF	TGTGCCAGCACCCCCCGCAGGGTGGGCCAAGAGACCCAGTACTTC
few	TRBJ2-5	TRBD2	TRBV28	CASSLSASGRIGETQYF	TGTGCCAGCAGTTTGTCGGCTAGCGGGAGGATAGGAGAGACCCAGTACTTC
NA	TRBJ1-5	TRBD1	TRBV18	CASSGDRGPQPQHF	TGTGCCAGCTCGGGCGACAGGGGGCCTCAGCCCCAGCATTTT
NA	TRBJ2-7	NA	TRBV18	CASSPLGGGSSYEQYF	TGTGCCAGCTCACCCCTAGGCGGCGGGTCGTCCTACGAGCAGTACTTC
NA	TRBJ2-1	TRBD2	TRBV28	CASSLGGARGLAPFF	TGTGCCAGCAGTTTAGGGGGAGCTCGGGGACTAGCACCGTTCTTC
many	TRBJ2-2	NA	TRBV30	CAWSVDTGELFF	TGTGCCTGGAGTGTCGACACCGGGGAGCTGTTTTTT
many	TRBJ2-3	TRBD2	TRBV29-1	CSVDASRASGGLTDTQYF	TGCAGCGTTGATGCGTCCCGGGCTAGCGGGGGGCTTACAGATACGCAGTATTTT
many	TRBJ2-1	TRBD2	TRBV3-1	CASSQERVLAGSHEQFF	TGTGCCAGCAGCCAAGAAAGGGTACTAGCGGGGTCCCATGAGCAGTTCTTC
many	TRBJ1-1	NA	TRBV11-1	CASSGGGRSRNTEAFF	TGTGCCAGCAGCGGTGGGGGGCGAAGTAGGAACACTGAAGCTTTCTTT
NA	TRBJ2-1	NA	TRBV15	CATSLSGIGGYDEQFF	TGTGCCACCAGCCTCTCAGGGATAGGTGGCTACGATGAGCAGTTCTTC
many	TRBJ1-2	NA	TRBV2	CASSVGGYTF	TGTGCCAGCAGTGTGGGTGGCTACACCTTC
NA	TRBJ2-7	NA	TRBV3-1	CASRGRTYEQYF	TGTGCCAGCCGGGGGAGAACCTACGAGCAGTACTTC
many	TRBJ2-1	TRBD2	TRBV20-1	CSARWLAGVGEQFF	TGCAGTGCTAGATGGCTAGCGGGAGTGGGTGAGCAGTTCTTC
many	TRBJ2-3	TRBD2	TRBV7-6	CASSLLAGSSTDTQYF	TGTGCCAGCAGTCTTCTAGCGGGCTCTAGCACAGATACGCAGTATTTT
NA	TRBJ2-1	TRBD2	TRBV9	CASSVGTSGTEQFF	TGTGCCAGCAGCGTGGGGACTAGCGGAACTGAGCAGTTCTTC
medium-sized	TRBJ1-6	NA	TRBV7-6	CASSLTPGNSPLHF	TGTGCCAGCAGCTTAACGCCGGGCAATTCACCCCTCCACTTT